Reported below is one T cell receptor (beta chain). These data are taken from a study of blood T cell repertoires in COVID-19. The protocol was immunoSEQ multiplex PCR, while the TCRdb copy is restricted to in-frame clones and leaves out a portion. This table holds hundreds of thousands of clones, 90% found once. The sample consisted of PBMCs or T cells enriched from blood (not recorded which). The TCR sequence derives from a woman between 18 and 30 years old with acute COVID-19.

DNA for the CDR3: TGTGCCAGCAGCCAAGATCTCGAGGACAGACAGCATTTT. It is translated as CASSQDLEDRQHF. The chain uses TRBV3-1 (or the pseudogene TRBV3-2) and TRBJ1-5; maybe TRBD1 (6 bases). The length of the CDR3 is 13 residues. The V end was cut by 0 bases, the J end by 13 bases, with 13 bases between. CDR1 and CDR2 (germline): LGHDT, YNNKEL (reference sequence).